The subject of this entry is one T cell receptor (beta chain). This clone's antigen is unknown. Within one base of it there is no much larger clone, and no base qualities were kept. The data originate from a study of T-cell reconstitution after alpha-beta-depleted transplantation in children (dated by TCRdb to 2016 to 2017). About the full investigation: The study quantitatively tracked T-cell immune reconstitution after TCRalphabeta/CD19-depleted allogeneic hematopoietic cell transplantation in children using TCR repertoire profiling.

Deletion took 5 bases off V and 4 bases off J, with a span of 9 bases between the germline ends. The CDR3 contains 12 residues, cysteine and phenylalanine counted. The kept DNA is CDR3 alone, 36 bases in frame from the first base. CDR1 and CDR2 were assigned from the germline V gene (reference sequence) as SEHNR and FQNEAQ. Library preparation used PCR. The data were produced on an Illumina HiSeq 2500. TCR libraries were prepared with molecular barcoding, using unique molecular identifiers to normalize TCRbeta repertoire quantification. The raw public reads went through TCRdb reprocessing: fastp at Q25, MiXCR clone calling, in-frame beta chains kept. Under each unique CDR3 protein, matching rows form one entry showing the most common genes and DNA. This sample is represented by about 270,000 distinct CDR3 sequences; roughly 9.5% of them were singletons. The top ten clones comprise 9.5% to 13% of the sample.

The sequence links TRBV7-9 to TRBJ2-7; the D region possibly corresponds to TRBD1 (5 bases align). The sequence was obtained from a human donor who donated a stem cell graft to a child with SCID. Here the sequenced sample was PBMCs from the stem cell graft donor, taken from the stem cell graft. The nucleotides read TGTGCCAGCAGCCCCAAGGGGTACGAGCAGTACTTC. Translated, this is CASSPKGYEQYF.